A selection of T cell receptor beta chains follows, all from one sample in a study of naive and memory T cell subsets. TCRdb reprocessed the UMI-ligation and nested PCR reads via MiXCR and lists one record per CDR3 protein. The repertoire holds some 110,000 distinct CDR3 sequences, approximately 14% seen once, with around 2.8% in the top ten. The sample taken for sequencing was naive CD8+ T cells from blood. The receptor source for this set is a human donor in good health. Both conserved end residues are part of each CDR3. A D gene is named only where the DNA matches it firmly. A clone size is listed for some rows: how often the clone was seen (once, few, many), or a class if it is expanded.

abundance	v_gene	d_gene	j_gene	CDR3nt	CDR3aa
-	TRBV20-1	-	TRBJ2-7	TGCAGTGCAGTACACTACGAGCAGTACTTC	CSAVHYEQYF
few	TRBV20-1	-	TRBJ2-1	TGCAGTGCTAGAGGGATCTACAATGAGCAGTTCTTC	CSARGIYNEQFF
many	TRBV4-3	-	TRBJ1-1	TGCGCCAGCAGCCGAAGATCGGGACTCCACACTGAAGCTTTCTTT	CASSRRSGLHTEAFF
few	TRBV6-1	TRBD2	TRBJ2-2	TGTGCCAGCAGTGAGTGGGGACTAGCGGGAGTCCGGGAGCTGTTTTTT	CASSEWGLAGVRELFF
many	TRBV9	-	TRBJ1-1	TGTGCCAGCAGCGACGGAAGTGAAGCTTTCTTT	CASSDGSEAFF
many	TRBV10-2	-	TRBJ2-5	TGCGCCAGCAGCCCGGACAACCAAGAGACCCAGTACTTC	CASSPDNQETQYF
many	TRBV24-1	-	TRBJ2-1	TGTGCCACCAGTGACAGGGGTGCCTACAATGAGCAGTTCTTC	CATSDRGAYNEQFF
many	TRBV30	-	TRBJ2-1	TGTGCCTGGAGTACCAGTAGCGCCTTAAGCTCCTACAATGAGCAGTTCTTC	CAWSTSSALSSYNEQFF
-	TRBV6-6	-	TRBJ1-1	TGTGCCAGCAGTTACTCGAATGGACGGGAGGGGACTGAAGCTTTCTTT	CASSYSNGREGTEAFF
many	TRBV7-6	-	TRBJ2-3	TGTGCCAGCAGCTTAGAATATGGGGCTAGCACAGATACGCAGTATTTT	CASSLEYGASTDTQYF
-	TRBV7-2	-	TRBJ2-3	TGTGCCATGCAAAACACAGATACGCAGTATTTT	CAMQNTDTQYF
many	TRBV4-3	-	TRBJ1-1	TGCGCCAGCAGCCAAGAGTTCTACGGCGGAACTGAAGCTTTCTTT	CASSQEFYGGTEAFF
many	TRBV18	-	TRBJ2-3	TGTGCCAGCTCACCACCGGGGCCCACAGATACGCAGTATTTT	CASSPPGPTDTQYF
-	TRBV7-2	TRBD2	TRBJ2-1	TGTGCCAGCAGCTTAGCACGCGGGAGCTCCTACAATGAGCAGTTCTTC	CASSLARGSSYNEQFF
few	TRBV29-1	-	TRBJ1-2	TGCAGCGTTGAAGATCTCGACAGCTATGGCTACACCTTC	CSVEDLDSYGYTF
-	TRBV7-2	-	TRBJ2-3	TGTGCCAGCAGCTTAGGGGGGGCCCCCCGAGTAGATACGCAGTATTTT	CASSLGGAPRVDTQYF
many	TRBV7-2	-	TRBJ1-1	TGTGCCAGCAGCACCACGACGGTGAACACTGAAGCTTTCTTT	CASSTTTVNTEAFF
many	TRBV3-1	TRBD2	TRBJ2-1	TGTGCCAGCAGGCCGAGCGGGATCTACAATGAGCAGTTCTTC	CASRPSGIYNEQFF
-	TRBV11-1	-	TRBJ1-1	TGTGCCAGCAGCTTAGCGGGCACGGACACTGAAGCTTTCTTT	CASSLAGTDTEAFF
-	TRBV5-1	-	TRBJ2-1	TGCGCCAGTCGGACGGACCTAAGCTCCTACAATGAGCAGTTCTTC	CASRTDLSSYNEQFF